The 15 T cell receptor beta chains given below trace back to one sample, sequenced in a study of T cell responses to AZD1222 COVID-19 vaccine. Assay used: immunoSEQ multiplex PCR; TCRdb lists only in-frame clones, some missing. The sample shows tens of thousands of clones, 89% of them seen only once. The specimen was peripheral blood, collected on day 0 of AZD1222 vaccination. The source is an adult in good health.

In this sample, this clone turned up a few times. J is TRBJ2-7 and V is TRBV5-1, with TRBD1 as a possible D gene (6 bases). V was pared by 1 base and J by 7 bases, with 18 bases between. This CDR3 comprises 15 residues. CDR1 SGHRS and CDR2 YFSETQ come from the germline V gene. The CDR3 bases are TGCGCCAGCAGCTTGATCGAGACAGGAACGGGAGAGCAGTACTTC. Protein sequence: CASSLIETGTGEQYF.

This clone was detected once. One base away lies a much larger clone, so this may be a sequencing read error. The sample carries other DNA sequences with the same CDR3. The V and J genes are TRBV25-1 and TRBJ2-2; D is tentatively TRBD1 or TRBD2 (5 bases each). Germline V gives CDR1 MGHDK, CDR2 SYGVNS. Trimming cost V 1 base and J 5 bases, with 11 bases left between them. The CDR3 runs to 15 residues. The DNA for the CDR3 is TGTGCCAGCAGTGAATCGGGGACCGAAACCGGGGAGCTGTTTTTT. Encoded protein: CASSESGTETGELFF.

The chain combines TRBV29-1 with TRBJ2-1; D is perhaps TRBD1 (7 bases). Deletions cut 4 bases from V and 2 bases from J, with 12 bases between. The CDR3 runs to 14 residues. Germline CDR1 and CDR2: SQVTM and ANQGSEA. CDR3 protein: CSVAAGGTYNEQFF. DNA for the CDR3: TGCAGCGTTGCAGCAGGGGGGACCTACAATGAGCAGTTCTTC.

In this sample, this clone turned up a few times. J is TRBJ1-2 and V is TRBV7-2; 8 nucleotides match TRBD1. V lost 5 bases, J lost 8 bases, and 7 bases stayed unmatched. Germline V gives CDR1 SGHTA, CDR2 FQGNSA. This CDR3 spans 13 amino acids. The CDR3 sequence: CASSKDRVGGYTF. The CDR3 DNA sequence: TGTGCCAGCAGCAAGGACAGGGTCGGCGGCTACACCTTC. Drawing the rest from reference TRBV7-2 and TRBJ1-2, the complete variable domain is GAGVSQSPSNKVTEKGKDVELRCDPISGHTALYWYRQSLGQGLEFLIYFQGNSAPDKSGLPSDRFSAERTGGSVSTLTIQRTQQEDSAVYLCASSKDRVGGYTFGSGTRLTVV.

The chain couples TRBV27 to TRBJ2-7; no clear D. Trimming stripped 0 bases from V and 3 bases from J, with 9 bases between. The CDR3 runs to 14 residues. CDR1 is MNHEY and CDR2 is SMNVEV in the germline V gene (reference sequence). The CDR3 DNA reads TGTGCCAGCAGTTTATCGATGGACGTCTACGAGCAGTACTTC. This translates into CASSLSMDVYEQYF.

In its sample, this clone was seen once. The chain links TRBV28 to TRBJ1-4, with a weak D call TRBD1 (5 bases). The CDR3 runs 15 residues. CDR1 and CDR2 from the germline V gene are MDHEN and SYDVKM. Trimming shortened V by 5 bases and J by 8 bases, and 18 bases separated the two germline ends. CDR3 DNA sequence: TGTGCCAGCAGTGAAGGGGACCTTCCTGGAGAAAAACTGTTTTTT. The encoded protein is CASSEGDLPGEKLFF.

The chain joins TRBV10-2 to TRBJ2-2, with D possibly TRBD2 on 6 matching bases. Trimming pared 3 bases from V and 7 bases from J, leaving 15 bases between. This CDR3 spans 15 amino acids. Germline CDR1 is WSHSY and CDR2 is SAAADI. The DNA of the CDR3 is TGCGCCAGCAGTGATGGGGGACTCCCCCGCGGGGAGCTGTTTTTT. Its translation is CASSDGGLPRGELFF.

This clone was seen once. The V call is TRBV7-2, the J call TRBJ2-3; D is unresolved. The CDR3 totals 14 residues. The V and J ends lost 4 bases and 2 bases respectively, with 10 bases between them. CDR1 and CDR2 from the germline V gene are SGHTA and FQGNSA. The CDR3 nucleotides are TGTGCCAGCAGCTCGACCTTGGCCACAGATACGCAGTATTTT. Translation gives CASSSTLATDTQYF.

DNA for the CDR3: TGCAGCGTTGTTACAGGGGAGGCTTTCTTT. Translation: CSVVTGEAFF. The V call is TRBV29-1, the J call TRBJ1-1; TRBD1 agrees at 7 bases. J was trimmed by 11 bases and V by 4 bases; bases with no gene match: 4. CDR1 is SQVTM, CDR2 ANQGSEA, per germline. The CDR3 runs 10 residues.

The chain combines TRBV6-2 or TRBV6-3 with TRBJ2-7; possibly TRBD2 for D (5 bases). Germline V CDR1 and CDR2: MNHEY, SVGEGT. V was shortened by 5 bases and J by 2 bases, with 16 bases between the two germline ends. This CDR3 has 15 residues. The CDR3 DNA sequence: TGTGCCAGCAGTCGCGCTGGACTTCAAGCCTACGAGCAGTACTTC. Protein sequence: CASSRAGLQAYEQYF.

The chain uses TRBV7-3 and TRBJ2-1, with D unclear. Per the germline V gene, CDR1 is SGHTA and CDR2 is FQGTGA. CDR3 length: 13 amino acids. Trimming shortened V by 3 bases and J by 5 bases, and 8 bases separated the two germline ends. The CDR3 DNA reads TGTGCCAGCAGCTTTAGCTGGGACAATGAGCAGTTCTTC. Encoded protein: CASSFSWDNEQFF. The whole variable domain, filled in from reference TRBV7-3 and TRBJ2-1, reads GAGVSQTPSNKVTEKGKYVELRCDPISGHTALYWYRQSLGQGPEFLIYFQGTGAADDSGLPNDRFFAVRPEGSVSTLKIQRTERGDSAVYLCASSFSWDNEQFFGPGTRLTVL.

V gene TRBV27 combines with J gene TRBJ1-2, with 8 nucleotides matching TRBD1. The CDR3 is made up of 14 amino acids. Germline lookup yields CDR1 MNHEY and CDR2 SMNVEV (reference sequence). The ends lost 0 bases at V and 6 bases at J; junction bases unmatched: 3. DNA for the CDR3: TGTGCCAGCAGTTTATCGGGGACAGGTCATGGCTACACCTTC. Translated: CASSLSGTGHGYTF.

The J gene is TRBJ2-1, the V gene TRBV11-3; 7 bases are shared with TRBD2. V trimming: 5 bases; J trimming: 0 bases; junction bases outside the gene matches: 4. CDR1 and CDR2 (germline): SGHNT, YENEEA. This CDR3 region has 15 residues. The CDR3 loop is CASSPGTNSYNEQFF. The DNA of the CDR3 is TGTGCCAGCAGCCCCGGGACTAACTCCTACAATGAGCAGTTCTTC.

V is TRBV9 and J is TRBJ2-7; D is unresolved. There are 14 residues in the CDR3. Trimming removed 3 bases at V and 4 bases at J, with 14 bases between. Germline V gene data show CDR1 as SGDLS and CDR2 as YYNGEE. The DNA for the CDR3 is TGTGCCAGCAGCGCGAAGGAACACCCGTACGAGCAGTACTTC. Translation: CASSAKEHPYEQYF.

The chain uses TRBV18 and TRBJ1-6; D call uncertain. Germline CDR1 reads KGHSH; CDR2 reads LQKENI. Trimming cost V 2 bases and J 7 bases, with 3 bases left between them. This CDR3 region has 12 residues. CDR3 DNA sequence: TGTGCCAGCTCACCATTGAATTCACCCCTCCACTTT. Translating it yields CASSPLNSPLHF.